This T cell receptor beta chain was captured in a study of T cell responses to AZD1222 COVID-19 vaccine. Regarding the study as a whole: The donor group comprised mostly white British people and more females; the analysis possibly underestimated clonal diversity. Unmutated regions of variants are reportedly targeted by nearly half of spike-specific TCRs. Baseline serostatus was positive in only six AZD1222 recipients.

To note about this clone: The antigen remains unidentified.

The repertoire was sequenced with immunoSEQ multiplex PCR; TCRdb's copy has only in-frame clones and lacks some. The top ten hold 5.1% of the sample, which has around 150,000 clones, approximately 94% seen once. Trimming took 10 bases from V and 2 from J; bases not matched to a gene: 5. Germline CDR1 MDHEN, CDR2 SYDVKM. This CDR3 is built from 14 residues. Sequencing used peripheral blood, obtained 28 days after the second AZD1222 dose. The sequence was collected from an adult who received the AZD1222 COVID-19 vaccine. The rearrangement uses TRBV28 and TRBJ2-3, with 11 bases that match TRBD2. CDR3 loop: CATLAGGLTDTQYF. In DNA, the CDR3 is TGTGCCACCCTAGCGGGAGGCCTCACAGATACGCAGTATTTT.